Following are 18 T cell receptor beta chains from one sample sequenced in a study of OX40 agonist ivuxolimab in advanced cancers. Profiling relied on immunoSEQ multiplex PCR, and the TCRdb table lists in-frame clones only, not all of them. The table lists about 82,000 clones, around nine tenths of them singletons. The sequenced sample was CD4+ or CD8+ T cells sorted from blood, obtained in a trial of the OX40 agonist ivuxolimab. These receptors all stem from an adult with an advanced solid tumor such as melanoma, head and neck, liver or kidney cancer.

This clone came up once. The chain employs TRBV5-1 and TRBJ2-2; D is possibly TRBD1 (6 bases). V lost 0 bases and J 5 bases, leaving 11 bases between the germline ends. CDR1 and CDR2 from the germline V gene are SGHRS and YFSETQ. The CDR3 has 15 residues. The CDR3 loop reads CASSLEVGQTGELFF. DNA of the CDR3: TGCGCCAGCAGCTTGGAGGTAGGACAGACCGGGGAGCTGTTTTTT.

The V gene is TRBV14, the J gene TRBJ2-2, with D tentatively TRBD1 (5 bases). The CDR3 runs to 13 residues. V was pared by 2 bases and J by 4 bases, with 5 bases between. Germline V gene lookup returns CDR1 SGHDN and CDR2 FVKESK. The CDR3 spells CASSQRGTGELFF. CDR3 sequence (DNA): TGTGCCAGCAGCCAAAGGGGCACCGGGGAGCTGTTTTTT.

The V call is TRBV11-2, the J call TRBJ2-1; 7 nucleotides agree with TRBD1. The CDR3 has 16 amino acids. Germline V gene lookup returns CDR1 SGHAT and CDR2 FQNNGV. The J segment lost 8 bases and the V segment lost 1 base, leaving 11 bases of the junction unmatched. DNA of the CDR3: TGTGCCAGCAGCTTAGGGACAGGCGTCGAAGGAGATGAGCAGTTCTTC. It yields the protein CASSLGTGVEGDEQFF.

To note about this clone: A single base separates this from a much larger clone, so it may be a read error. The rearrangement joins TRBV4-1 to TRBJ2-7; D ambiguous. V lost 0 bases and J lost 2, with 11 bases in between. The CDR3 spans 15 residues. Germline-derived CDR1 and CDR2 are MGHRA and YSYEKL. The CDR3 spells CASSQDTSQTYEQYF. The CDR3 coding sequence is TGCGCCAGCAGCCAAGATACGTCCCAGACCTACGAGCAGTACTTC.

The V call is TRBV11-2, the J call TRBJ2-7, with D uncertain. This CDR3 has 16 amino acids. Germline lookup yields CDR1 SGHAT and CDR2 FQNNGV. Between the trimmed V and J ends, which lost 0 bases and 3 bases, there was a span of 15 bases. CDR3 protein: CASSLDKTSAGYEQYF. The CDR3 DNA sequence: TGTGCCAGCAGCTTAGATAAGACTTCGGCAGGCTACGAGCAGTACTTC.

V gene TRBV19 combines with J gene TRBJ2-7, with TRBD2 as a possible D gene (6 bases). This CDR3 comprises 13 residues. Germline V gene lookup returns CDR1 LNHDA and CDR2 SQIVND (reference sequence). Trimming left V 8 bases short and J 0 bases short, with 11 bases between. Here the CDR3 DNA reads TGTGCCAGTCGGGACGGGAGCTCCTACGAGCAGTACTTC. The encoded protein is CASRDGSSYEQYF.

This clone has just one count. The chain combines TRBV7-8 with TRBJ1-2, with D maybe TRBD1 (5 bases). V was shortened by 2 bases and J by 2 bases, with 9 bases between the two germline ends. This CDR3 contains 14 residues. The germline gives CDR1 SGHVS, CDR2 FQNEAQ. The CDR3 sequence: CASSLSRDNYGYTF. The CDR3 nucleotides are TGTGCCAGCAGCTTATCCCGGGACAACTATGGCTACACCTTC.

The CDR3 coding sequence is TGTGCCAGCAGCAAAGGGGTGGGGCTTCCGAACACTGAAGCTTTCTTT. Its protein product is CASSKGVGLPNTEAFF. The V call is TRBV21-1, the J call TRBJ1-1; the D call TRBD1 from the table was never checked on the DNA. TRBV21-1 is deemed a pseudogene. The length of the CDR3 is 16 residues.

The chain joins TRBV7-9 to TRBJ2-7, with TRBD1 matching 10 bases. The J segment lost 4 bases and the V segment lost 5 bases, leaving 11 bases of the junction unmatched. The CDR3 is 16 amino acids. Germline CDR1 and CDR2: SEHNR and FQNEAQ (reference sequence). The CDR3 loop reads CASSRPGQGQEYEQYF. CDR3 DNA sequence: TGTGCCAGCAGCCGCCCGGGACAGGGGCAGGAATACGAGCAGTACTTC.

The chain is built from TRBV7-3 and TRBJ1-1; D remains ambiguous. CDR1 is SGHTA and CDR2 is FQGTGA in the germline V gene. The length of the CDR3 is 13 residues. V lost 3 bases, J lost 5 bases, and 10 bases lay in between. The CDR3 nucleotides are TGTGCCAGCAGCTTCGGGATTGGGACTGAAGCTTTCTTT. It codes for CASSFGIGTEAFF.

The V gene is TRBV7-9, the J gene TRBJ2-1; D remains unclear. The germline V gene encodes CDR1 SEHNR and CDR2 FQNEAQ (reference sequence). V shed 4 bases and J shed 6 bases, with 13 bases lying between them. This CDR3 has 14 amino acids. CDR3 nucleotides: TGTGCCAGCAGCTCCTCCTTAGCCCCCAATGAGCAGTTCTTC. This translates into CASSSSLAPNEQFF.

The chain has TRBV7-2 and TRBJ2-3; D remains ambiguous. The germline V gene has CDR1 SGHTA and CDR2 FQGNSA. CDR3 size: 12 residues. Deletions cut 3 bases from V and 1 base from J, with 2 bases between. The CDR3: CASSFGTDTQYF. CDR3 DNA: TGTGCCAGCAGCTTCGGCACAGATACGCAGTATTTT.

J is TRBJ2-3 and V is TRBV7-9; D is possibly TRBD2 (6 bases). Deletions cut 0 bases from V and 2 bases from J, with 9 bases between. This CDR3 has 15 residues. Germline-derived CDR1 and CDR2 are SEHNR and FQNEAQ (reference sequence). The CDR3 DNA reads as TGTGCCAGCAGCTTAGCGGGACTTAACACAGATACGCAGTATTTT. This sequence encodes CASSLAGLNTDTQYF. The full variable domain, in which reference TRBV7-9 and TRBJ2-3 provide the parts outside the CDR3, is DTGVSQNPRHKITKRGQNVTFRCDPISEHNRLYWYRQTLGQGPEFLTYFQNEAQLEKSRLLSDRFSAERPKGSFSTLEIQRTEQGDSAMYLCASSLAGLNTDTQYFGPGTRLTVL.

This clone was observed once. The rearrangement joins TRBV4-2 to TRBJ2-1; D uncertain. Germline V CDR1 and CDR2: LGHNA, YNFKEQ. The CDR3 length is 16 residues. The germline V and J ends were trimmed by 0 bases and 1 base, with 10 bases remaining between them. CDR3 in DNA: TGTGCCAGCAGCCAAGAGGTGGGCGGATCCTACAATGAGCAGTTCTTC. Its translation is CASSQEVGGSYNEQFF.

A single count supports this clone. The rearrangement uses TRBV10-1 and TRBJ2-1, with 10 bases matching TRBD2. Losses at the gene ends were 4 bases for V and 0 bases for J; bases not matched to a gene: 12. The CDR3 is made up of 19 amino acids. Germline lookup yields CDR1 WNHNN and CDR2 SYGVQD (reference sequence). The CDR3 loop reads CASSAWTSGQTDSYNEQFF. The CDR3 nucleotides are TGCGCCAGCAGTGCTTGGACTAGCGGACAAACCGACTCCTACAATGAGCAGTTCTTC.

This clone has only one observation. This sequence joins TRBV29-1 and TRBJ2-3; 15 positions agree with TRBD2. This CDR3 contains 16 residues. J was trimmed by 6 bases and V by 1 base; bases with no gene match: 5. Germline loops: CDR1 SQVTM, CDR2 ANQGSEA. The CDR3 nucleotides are TGCAGCGTTGAAGGGACTAGCGGGAGGGCCCGGGATACGCAGTATTTT. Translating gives CSVEGTSGRARDTQYF.

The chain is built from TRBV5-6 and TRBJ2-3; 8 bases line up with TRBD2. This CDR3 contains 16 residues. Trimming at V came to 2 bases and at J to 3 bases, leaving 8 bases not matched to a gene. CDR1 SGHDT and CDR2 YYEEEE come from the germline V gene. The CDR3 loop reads CASSFTSGSATDTQYF. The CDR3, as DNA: TGTGCCAGCAGCTTTACCAGCGGGAGTGCGACAGATACGCAGTATTTT.

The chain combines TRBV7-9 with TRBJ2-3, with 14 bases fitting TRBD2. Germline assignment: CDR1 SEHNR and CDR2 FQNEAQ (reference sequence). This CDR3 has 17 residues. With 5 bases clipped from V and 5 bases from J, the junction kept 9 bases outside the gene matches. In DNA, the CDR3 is TGTGCCAGCAGCCCTCAGGGACTAGCGGGAGTTAGAGATACGCAGTATTTT. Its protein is CASSPQGLAGVRDTQYF.